This TCR beta chain originates from a study of blood T cell repertoires in COVID-19. Looking at the study overall: Specimens from acute and convalescent COVID-19 originated in the United States, Italy and Spain.

A case of COVID-19 had been met by exposed participants within 2 weeks before study entry. TCRdb's table, derived via immunoSEQ multiplex PCR, lists solely in-frame clones and lacks some. The sample lists 260,000 or so clones; 83% were seen once. V was shortened by 4 bases and J by 2 bases, with 18 bases between the two germline ends. The CDR3 totals 17 residues. Germline V CDR1 and CDR2: ENHRY, SYGVKD. The receptor's source is a woman between 40 and 50 years old who had been exposed to COVID-19. What was sequenced was PBMCs or T cells enriched from blood (not recorded which). V and J are TRBV10-3 and TRBJ1-5, with a tentative D call TRBD1 (5 bases). The CDR3 spells CAISGGPVLQGNQPQHF. The CDR3 nucleotides are TGTGCCATCAGTGGGGGCCCGGTATTGCAGGGCAATCAGCCCCAGCATTTT.